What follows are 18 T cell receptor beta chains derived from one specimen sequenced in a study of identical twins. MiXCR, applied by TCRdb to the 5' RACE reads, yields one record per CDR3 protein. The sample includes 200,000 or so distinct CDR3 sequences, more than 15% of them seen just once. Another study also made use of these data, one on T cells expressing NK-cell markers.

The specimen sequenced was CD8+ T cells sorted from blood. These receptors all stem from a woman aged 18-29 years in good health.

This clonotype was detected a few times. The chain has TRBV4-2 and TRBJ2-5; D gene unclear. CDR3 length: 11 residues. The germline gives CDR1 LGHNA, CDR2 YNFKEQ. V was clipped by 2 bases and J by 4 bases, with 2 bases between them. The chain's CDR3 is CASSQRETQYF. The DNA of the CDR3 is TGTGCCAGCAGCCAACGAGAGACCCAGTACTTC.

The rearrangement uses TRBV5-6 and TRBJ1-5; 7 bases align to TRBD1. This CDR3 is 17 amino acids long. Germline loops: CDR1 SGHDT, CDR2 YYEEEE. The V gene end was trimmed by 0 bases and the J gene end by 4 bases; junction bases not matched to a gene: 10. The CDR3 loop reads CASSLAHRGRANQPQHF. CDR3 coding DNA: TGTGCCAGCAGCTTGGCCCACAGGGGAAGAGCAAATCAGCCCCAGCATTTT.

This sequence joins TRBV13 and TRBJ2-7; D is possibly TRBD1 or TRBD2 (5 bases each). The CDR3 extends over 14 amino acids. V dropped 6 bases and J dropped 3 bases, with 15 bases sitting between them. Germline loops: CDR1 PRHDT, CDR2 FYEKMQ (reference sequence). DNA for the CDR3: TGTGCCAGCAGGCGCGTGGGACCTAACTACGAGCAGTACTTC. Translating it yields CASRRVGPNYEQYF.

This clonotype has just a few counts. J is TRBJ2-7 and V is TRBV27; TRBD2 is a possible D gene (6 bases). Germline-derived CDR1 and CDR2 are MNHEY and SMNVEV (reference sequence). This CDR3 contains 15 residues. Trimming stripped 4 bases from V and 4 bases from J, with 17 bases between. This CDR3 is CASSWRGEGGYEQYF. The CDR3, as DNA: TGTGCCAGCAGTTGGAGGGGTGAAGGTGGTTACGAGCAGTACTTC.

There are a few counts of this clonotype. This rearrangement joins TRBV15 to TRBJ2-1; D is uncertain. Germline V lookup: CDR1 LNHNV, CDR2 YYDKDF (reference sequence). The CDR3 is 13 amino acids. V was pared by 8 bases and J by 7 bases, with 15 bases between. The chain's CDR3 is CATLQSLANEQFF. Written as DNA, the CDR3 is TGTGCCACCCTCCAAAGCCTCGCGAATGAGCAGTTCTTC.

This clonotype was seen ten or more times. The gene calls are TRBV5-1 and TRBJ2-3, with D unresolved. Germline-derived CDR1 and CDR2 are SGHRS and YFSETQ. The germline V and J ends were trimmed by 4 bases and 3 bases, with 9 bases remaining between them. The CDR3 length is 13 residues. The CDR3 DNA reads TGCGCCAGCAGCGTTGGACGGACAGATACGCAGTATTTT. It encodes CASSVGRTDTQYF.

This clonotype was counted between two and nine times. The CDR3 nucleotides are TGTGCCAGCAGCGAGGGAGGGGGCAGTTACGAGCAGTACTTC. This sequence encodes CASSEGGGSYEQYF. The chain uses TRBV9 and TRBJ2-7, with D perhaps assigned TRBD1 or TRBD2 (7 bases each). This CDR3 comprises 14 residues. The V end lost 3 bases, the J end lost 4 bases, and 14 bases lay between the germline ends. The germline gives CDR1 SGDLS, CDR2 YYNGEE.

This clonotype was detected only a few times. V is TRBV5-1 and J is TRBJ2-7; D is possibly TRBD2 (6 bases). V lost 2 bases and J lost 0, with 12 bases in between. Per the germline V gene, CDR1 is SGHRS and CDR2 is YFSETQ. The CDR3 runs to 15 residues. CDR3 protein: CASSFSGLDSYEQYF. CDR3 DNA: TGCGCCAGCAGCTTCAGCGGGTTAGACTCCTACGAGCAGTACTTC.

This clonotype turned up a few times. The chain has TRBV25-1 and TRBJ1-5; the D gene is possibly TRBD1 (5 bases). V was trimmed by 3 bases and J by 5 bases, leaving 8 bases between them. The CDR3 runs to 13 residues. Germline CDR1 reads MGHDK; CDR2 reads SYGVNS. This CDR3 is CASSEGGDQPQHF. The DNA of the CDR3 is TGTGCCAGCAGTGAGGGGGGGGATCAGCCCCAGCATTTT.

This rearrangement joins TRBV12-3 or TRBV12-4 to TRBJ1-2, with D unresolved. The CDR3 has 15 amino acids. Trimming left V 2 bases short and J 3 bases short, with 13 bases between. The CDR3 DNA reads TGTGCCAGCAGTTTATGGGTGGGCGCCGACTATGGCTACACCTTC. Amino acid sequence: CASSLWVGADYGYTF.

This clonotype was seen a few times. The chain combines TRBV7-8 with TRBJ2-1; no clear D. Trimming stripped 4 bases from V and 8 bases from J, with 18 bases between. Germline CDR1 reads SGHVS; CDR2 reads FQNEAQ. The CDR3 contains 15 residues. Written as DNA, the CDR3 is TGTGCCAGCAGCTCTAGGGTCTGGACGTCGGATGAGCAGTTCTTC. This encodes CASSSRVWTSDEQFF.

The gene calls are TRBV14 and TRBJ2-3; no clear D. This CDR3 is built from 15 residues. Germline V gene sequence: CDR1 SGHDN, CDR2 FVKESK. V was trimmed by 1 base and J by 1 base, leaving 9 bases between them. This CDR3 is CASSQGIRGTDTQYF. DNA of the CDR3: TGTGCCAGCAGCCAAGGTATACGGGGCACAGATACGCAGTATTTT.

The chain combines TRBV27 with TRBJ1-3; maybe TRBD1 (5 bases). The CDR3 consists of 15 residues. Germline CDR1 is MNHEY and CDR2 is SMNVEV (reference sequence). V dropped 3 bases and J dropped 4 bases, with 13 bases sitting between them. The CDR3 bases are TGTGCCAGCAGTTTGTACCAGGGTGGAGGAAACACCATATATTTT. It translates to CASSLYQGGGNTIYF.

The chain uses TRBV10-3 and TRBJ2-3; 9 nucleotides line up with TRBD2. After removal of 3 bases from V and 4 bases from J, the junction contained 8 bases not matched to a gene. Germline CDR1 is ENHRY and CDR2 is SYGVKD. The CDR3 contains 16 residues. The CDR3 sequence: CAISESSGRTADTQYF. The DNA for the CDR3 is TGTGCCATCAGTGAAAGTAGCGGGAGAACCGCAGATACGCAGTATTTT.

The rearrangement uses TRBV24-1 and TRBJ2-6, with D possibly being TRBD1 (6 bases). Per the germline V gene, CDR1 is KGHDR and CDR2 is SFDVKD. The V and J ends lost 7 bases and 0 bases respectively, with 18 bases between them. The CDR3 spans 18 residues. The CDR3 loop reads CATRGADARVSGANVLTF. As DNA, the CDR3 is TGTGCCACCAGGGGGGCAGACGCACGAGTCTCTGGGGCCAACGTCCTGACTTTC.

CDR3 nucleotide sequence: TGTGCCAGCAGTTTCGCCGCCGGGGAGCTGTTTTTT. This translates into CASSFAAGELFF. This chain joins TRBV12-3 or TRBV12-4 and TRBJ2-2; D ambiguous. Trimming removed 3 bases from V and 6 bases from J, with 5 bases in between. The CDR3 is 12 amino acids.

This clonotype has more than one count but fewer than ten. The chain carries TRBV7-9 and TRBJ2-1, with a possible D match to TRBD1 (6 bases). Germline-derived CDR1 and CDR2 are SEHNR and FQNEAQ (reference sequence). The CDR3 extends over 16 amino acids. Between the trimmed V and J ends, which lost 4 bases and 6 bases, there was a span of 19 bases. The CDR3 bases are TGTGCCAGCAGCTGTGAGGGACACCAGGCTGGCAATGAGCAGTTCTTC. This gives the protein CASSCEGHQAGNEQFF. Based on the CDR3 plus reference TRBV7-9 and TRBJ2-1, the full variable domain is DTGVSQNPRHKITKRGQNVTFRCDPISEHNRLYWYRQTLGQGPEFLTYFQNEAQLEKSRLLSDRFSAERPKGSFSTLEIQRTEQGDSAMYLCASSCEGHQAGNEQFFGPGTRLTVL.

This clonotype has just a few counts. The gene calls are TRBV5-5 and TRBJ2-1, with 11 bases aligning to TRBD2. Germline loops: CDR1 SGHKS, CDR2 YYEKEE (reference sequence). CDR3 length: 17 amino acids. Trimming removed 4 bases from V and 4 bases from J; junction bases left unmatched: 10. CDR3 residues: CASSPLLAGDSYNEQFF. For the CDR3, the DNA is TGTGCCAGCAGCCCTTTACTAGCGGGAGATAGTTACAATGAGCAGTTCTTC.